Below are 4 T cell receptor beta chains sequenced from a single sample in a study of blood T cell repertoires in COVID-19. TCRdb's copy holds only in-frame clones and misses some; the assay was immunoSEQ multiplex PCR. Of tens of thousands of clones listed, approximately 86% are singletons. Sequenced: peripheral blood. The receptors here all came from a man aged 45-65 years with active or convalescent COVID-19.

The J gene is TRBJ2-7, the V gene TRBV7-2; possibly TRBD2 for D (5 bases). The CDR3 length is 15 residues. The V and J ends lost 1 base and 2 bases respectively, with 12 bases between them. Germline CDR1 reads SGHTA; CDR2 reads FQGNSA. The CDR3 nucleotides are TGTGCCAGCAGCTTAGATCTAGCTCTAACCTACGAGCAGTACTTC. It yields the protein CASSLDLALTYEQYF.

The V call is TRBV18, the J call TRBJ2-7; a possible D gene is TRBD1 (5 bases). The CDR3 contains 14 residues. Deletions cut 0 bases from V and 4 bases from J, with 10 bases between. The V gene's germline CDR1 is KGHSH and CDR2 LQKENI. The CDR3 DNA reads TGTGCCAGCTCACCACCGAGGACACCGTACGAGCAGTACTTC. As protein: CASSPPRTPYEQYF.

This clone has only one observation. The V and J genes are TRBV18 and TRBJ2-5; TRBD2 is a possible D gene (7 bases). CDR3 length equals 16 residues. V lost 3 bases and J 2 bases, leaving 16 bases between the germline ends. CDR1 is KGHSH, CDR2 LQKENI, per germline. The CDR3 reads CASSPPGGGGQETQYF. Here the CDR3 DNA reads TGTGCCAGCTCACCGCCTGGAGGGGGGGGGCAAGAGACCCAGTACTTC.

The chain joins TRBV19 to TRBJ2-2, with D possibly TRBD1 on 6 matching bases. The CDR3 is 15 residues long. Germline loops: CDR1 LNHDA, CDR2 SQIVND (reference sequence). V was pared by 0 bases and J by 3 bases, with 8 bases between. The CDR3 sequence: CASSIEGGYTGELFF. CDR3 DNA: TGTGCCAGTAGTATAGAAGGGGGTTACACCGGGGAGCTGTTTTTT. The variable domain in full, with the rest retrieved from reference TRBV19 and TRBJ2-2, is DGGITQSPKYLFRKEGQNVTLSCEQNLNHDAMYWYRQDPGQGLRLIYYSQIVNDFQKGDIAEGYSVSREKKESFPLTVTSAQKNPTAFYLCASSIEGGYTGELFFGEGSRLTVL.